This TCR beta chain originates from a study of T cells in Graves' hyperthyroidism and ophthalmopathy. Study context: Peripheral blood was collected at initial diagnosis, before any treatment.

The CDR3 sequence is 15 residues long. CDR1 and CDR2 from the germline V gene are SGHTA and FQGNSA. V gave up 5 bases and J gave up 4 bases, with 17 bases separating them. TCR beta CDR3 regions were amplified from RNA. RT-PCR in the first round (using the HTBI primer set) targeted the TCR CDR3. In TCRdb, the multiplex PCR reads were re-called with MiXCR into one record per CDR3 protein. The sample includes about 480,000 distinct CDR3 sequences, 13% to 15% of them seen just once. This clonotype was detected once. The antigen remains undetermined. Points from the study as a whole: Most clonotypes expanded in the thyroid (above 0.001) were also present in blood.

Uncontrolled infection, other autoimmune disease, pregnancy or lactation led to exclusion. Clinical symptoms, serum thyroxine and TRAb, thyroid ultrasound and orbital computed tomography together formed the diagnostic basis. Sequencing was carried out using blood. The V call is TRBV7-2, the J call TRBJ2-5; D may correspond to TRBD1 or TRBD2 (5 bases each). The receptor comes from a woman younger than 35 with Graves' hyperthyroidism. The CDR3 DNA is TGTGCCAGCAGCACAGAGGGTTGGCAGGGAGAGACCCAGTACTTC. Its protein is CASSTEGWQGETQYF.